The 25 T cell receptor beta chains below come from one sample, sequenced in a study of blood T cell repertoires in COVID-19. This table comes from immunoSEQ multiplex PCR, and its TCRdb copy is limited to in-frame clones, with some not included. The sample consists of 200,000 to 300,000 clones, 70% to 90% of them appearing once. Sequenced sample: peripheral blood. These receptors all come from a woman between 40 and 50 years old with acute or convalescent COVID-19.

The J gene is TRBJ1-5, the V gene TRBV30; TRBD1 matches at 7 bases. This CDR3 comprises 13 residues. CDR1 is GTSNPN and CDR2 is SVGIG in the germline V gene (reference sequence). V was clipped by 8 bases and J by 5 bases; unmatched bases: 9. This CDR3 is CAATGDGDQPQHF. For the CDR3, the DNA is TGTGCCGCCACAGGGGATGGAGATCAGCCCCAGCATTTT.

J is TRBJ2-5 and V is TRBV11-2; 8 bases match TRBD2. In germline, CDR1 is SGHAT, CDR2 FQNNGV. CDR3 length: 13 residues. The trim removed 6 bases at V and 3 bases at J, leaving 3 bases unmatched. CDR3 protein: CASRFSGEETQYF. In nucleotides, the CDR3 is TGTGCCAGCAGATTTAGCGGGGAAGAGACCCAGTACTTC.

The V and J genes are TRBV4-1 and TRBJ2-1; 8 bases are shared with TRBD2. After removal of 2 bases from V and 2 bases from J, the junction contained 2 bases not matched to a gene. The CDR3 extends over 15 amino acids. Looked up from germline, CDR1 is MGHRA and CDR2 is YSYEKL. This chain's CDR3 is CASSQLAGTYNEQFF. The DNA for the CDR3 is TGCGCCAGCAGCCAACTAGCGGGCACCTACAATGAGCAGTTCTTC.

This chain joins TRBV5-1 and TRBJ1-1; 7 bases are a match to TRBD1. The J segment lost 12 bases and the V segment lost 1 base, leaving 9 bases of the junction unmatched. In germline, CDR1 is SGHRS, CDR2 YFSETQ. CDR3 length: 13 amino acids. CDR3 residues: CASSLSTTGETFF. In nucleotides, the CDR3 is TGCGCCAGCAGCTTGTCCACCACAGGGGAGACTTTCTTT.

The rearrangement uses TRBV25-1 and TRBJ1-2, with D hard to call. The V and J ends lost 1 base and 2 bases respectively, with 5 bases between them. Germline V gene data show CDR1 as MGHDK and CDR2 as SYGVNS. The CDR3 is 13 residues long. The CDR3 bases are TGTGCCAGCAGTGAATTACAAAACTATGGCTACACCTTC. Protein: CASSELQNYGYTF.

CDR3 sequence reads: CATQMSQGANTEAFF. CDR3 in DNA: TGTGCCACCCAGATGAGTCAGGGGGCGAACACTGAAGCTTTCTTT. This chain links TRBV19 with TRBJ1-1; 8 nucleotides align to TRBD1. In germline, CDR1 is LNHDA, CDR2 SQIVND (reference sequence). Germline trimming cut 10 bases from V and 1 base from J; bases unmatched to any gene: 11. The CDR3 sequence is 15 residues long.

The J gene is TRBJ1-2, the V gene TRBV30; D is unclear. V was pared by 2 bases and J by 4 bases, with 11 bases between. The length of the CDR3 is 13 residues. Germline-derived CDR1 and CDR2 are GTSNPN and SVGIG (reference sequence). This CDR3 is CAWSPGLSYGYTF. Written as DNA, the CDR3 is TGTGCCTGGAGTCCCGGACTGAGCTATGGCTACACCTTC.

The chain's CDR3 is CASSYPGPGGTGELFF. CDR3 sequence (DNA): TGTGCCAGCAGCTACCCAGGTCCTGGAGGCACCGGGGAGCTGTTTTTT. The V gene is TRBV13, the J gene TRBJ2-2, with D tentatively TRBD2 (5 bases). V gave up 4 bases and J gave up 4 bases, with 16 bases separating them. Germline V CDR1 and CDR2: PRHDT, FYEKMQ (reference sequence). The CDR3 runs to 16 residues. Combining the CDR3 with reference TRBV13 and TRBJ2-2 gives the whole variable domain AAGVIQSPRHLIKEKRETATLKCYPIPRHDTVYWYQQGPGQDPQFLISFYEKMQSDKGSIPDRFSAQQFSDYHSELNMSSLELGDSALYFCASSYPGPGGTGELFFGEGSRLTVL.

The chain links TRBV5-1 to TRBJ2-3, with TRBD2 matching 15 bases. CDR3 length equals 16 residues. Germline CDR1 SGHRS, CDR2 YFSETQ. Losses at the gene ends were 3 bases for V and 4 bases for J; bases not matched to a gene: 3. CDR3 amino acids: CASSYWTSGGADTQYF. CDR3 in DNA: TGCGCCAGCAGCTACTGGACTAGCGGGGGGGCAGATACGCAGTATTTT.

This chain uses TRBV18 with TRBJ1-2; the match to TRBD1 covers 9 bases. J lost 4 bases, V lost 5 bases, and 8 bases had no gene match. The CDR3 sequence is 15 residues long. Germline CDR1 reads KGHSH; CDR2 reads LQKENI. CDR3 residues: CASSVRDRDIYGYTF. DNA of the CDR3: TGTGCCAGCTCAGTCCGGGACAGGGATATCTATGGCTACACCTTC.

CDR3 region: CSASGRTTDTQYF. The CDR3 DNA is TGCAGTGCTAGTGGTAGAACCACAGATACGCAGTATTTT. V is TRBV20-1 and J is TRBJ2-3, with D hard to call. V dropped 3 bases and J dropped 2 bases, with 9 bases sitting between them. Germline assignment: CDR1 DFQATT and CDR2 SNEGSKA (reference sequence). This CDR3 contains 13 residues.

The chain uses TRBV4-1 and TRBJ2-2; D possibly corresponds to TRBD2 (5 bases). Germline CDR1 and CDR2: MGHRA and YSYEKL. There are 14 residues in the CDR3. V was cut by 2 bases and J by 7 bases, with 11 bases left in between. In nucleotides, the CDR3 is TGCGCCAGCAGCCAACTGACAAGCGGCGGGGAGCTGTTTTTT. This encodes CASSQLTSGGELFF.

This chain links TRBV27 with TRBJ1-5; D uncertain. The CDR3 totals 15 residues. Looked up from germline, CDR1 is MNHEY and CDR2 is SMNVEV (reference sequence). V dropped 6 bases and J dropped 1 base, with 13 bases sitting between them. This chain's CDR3 is CASRPLGLSNQPQHF. CDR3 in DNA: TGTGCCAGCAGACCCCTAGGACTGAGCAATCAGCCCCAGCATTTT.

The chain uses TRBV21-1 and TRBJ2-1; the table assigns TRBD1, which was not confirmed against the DNA. TRBV21-1 is labeled a pseudogene. There are 12 residues in the CDR3. CDR3 DNA: TGTGCCAGCCAGGGAAAATACAATGAGCAGTTCTTC. Amino acid sequence: CASQGKYNEQFF.

The chain recombines TRBV30 with TRBJ1-4; D uncertain. The CDR3 covers 17 residues. With 3 bases removed from V and 3 bases from J, the gap between germline ends came to 20 bases. Germline V lookup: CDR1 GTSNPN, CDR2 SVGIG (reference sequence). The CDR3 sequence: CAWSGSSRSSSNEKLFF. The CDR3, as DNA: TGTGCCTGGAGCGGGAGTTCAAGGAGTTCATCTAATGAAAAACTGTTTTTT.

V and J are TRBV18 and TRBJ2-5; 8 positions agree with TRBD1. The germline gives CDR1 KGHSH, CDR2 LQKENI. V shed 2 bases and J 4 bases; nucleotides not matched to a gene: 3. The CDR3 has 14 residues. CDR3 nucleotides: TGTGCCAGCTCACCATACGACAGGGGAGAGACCCAGTACTTC. Its translation: CASSPYDRGETQYF.

The genes are TRBV5-4 and TRBJ2-1; 9 nucleotides align to TRBD1. Germline V gene sequence: CDR1 SGHNT, CDR2 YYREEE (reference sequence). V lost 4 bases to trimming and J lost 8 bases; unmatched junction nucleotides: 19. This CDR3 has 18 residues. The CDR3 nucleotides read TGTGCCAGCAGCCCTGGGGTGCGCCGGGACAGGGCTGACCATGAGCAGTTCTTC. Its protein is CASSPGVRRDRADHEQFF.

This chain uses TRBV6-6 with TRBJ2-7; D not certain. Trimming cost V 6 bases and J 2 bases, with 11 bases left between them. In germline, CDR1 is MNHNY, CDR2 SVGAGI (reference sequence). The CDR3 runs 13 residues. DNA of the CDR3: TGTGCCAGCAGGTCCGCGGAAACCTACGAGCAGTACGTC. It encodes CASRSAETYEQYV.

V usage is TRBV10-2 and J usage is TRBJ2-5; TRBD2 might be the D (7 bases). Trimming took off 9 bases at V and 4 bases at J, with 18 bases between the two ends. In germline, CDR1 is WSHSY, CDR2 SAAADI. The CDR3 length is 14 residues. The CDR3 DNA reads TGCGCCAGTAACCTTAGGGGGGGCGGAGAGACCCAGTACTTC. Residues: CASNLRGGGETQYF.

V is TRBV30 and J is TRBJ1-6; TRBD1 might be the D (5 bases). CDR3 length: 13 amino acids. Germline lookup yields CDR1 GTSNPN and CDR2 SVGIG (reference sequence). Trimming took off 4 bases at V and 9 bases at J, with 13 bases between the two ends. The CDR3 here is CAWTGQGGSPLHF. CDR3 sequence (DNA): TGTGCCTGGACGGGGCAGGGAGGTTCACCCCTCCACTTT.

The rearrangement links TRBV12-5 to TRBJ1-1; D is ambiguous. Germline V gives CDR1 LGHNT, CDR2 FRNRAP. CDR3 length: 17 residues. Trimming cost V 2 bases and J 1 base, with 17 bases left between them. CDR3 sequence reads: CASGLPRHGVRNTEAFF. In DNA form, the CDR3 reads TGTGCTAGTGGTTTGCCACGACACGGCGTAAGGAACACTGAAGCTTTCTTT.

The chain couples TRBV2 to TRBJ2-2; TRBD2 might be the D (6 bases). The CDR3 loop spans 14 amino acids. Germline V lookup: CDR1 SNHLY, CDR2 FYNNEI. V was trimmed by 5 bases and J by 2 bases, leaving 9 bases between them. CDR3: CASSRGGNTGELFF. In DNA, the CDR3 is TGTGCCAGCAGTCGGGGAGGAAACACCGGGGAGCTGTTTTTT.

The V call is TRBV2, the J call TRBJ1-2; 7 bases match TRBD1. The germline CDR1 and CDR2 sequences are SNHLY and FYNNEI. The ends lost 6 bases at V and 1 base at J; junction bases unmatched: 8. This CDR3 has 15 residues. The CDR3, as DNA: TGTGCCAGCAGCCCGGGACAGACTTTTAACTATGGCTACACCTTC. It codes for CASSPGQTFNYGYTF.

This chain connects TRBV19 to TRBJ1-3, with D unclear. Per germline, CDR1 LNHDA and CDR2 SQIVND (reference sequence). The CDR3 contains 16 residues. Deletions cut 3 bases from V and 1 base from J, with 13 bases between. This chain's CDR3 is CASSIDPPGSGNTIYF. For the CDR3, the DNA is TGTGCCAGTAGTATTGACCCTCCGGGATCTGGAAACACCATATATTTT.

A few counts support this clone. This chain connects TRBV4-1 to TRBJ1-1; a possible D gene is TRBD1 (5 bases). The CDR3 spans 15 residues. The V gene's germline CDR1 is MGHRA and CDR2 YSYEKL. Trimming removed 0 bases at V and 7 bases at J, with 15 bases between. CDR3: CASSQDVTRQFEAFF. The CDR3 nucleotides read TGCGCCAGCAGCCAAGATGTTACGAGACAGTTTGAAGCTTTCTTT.